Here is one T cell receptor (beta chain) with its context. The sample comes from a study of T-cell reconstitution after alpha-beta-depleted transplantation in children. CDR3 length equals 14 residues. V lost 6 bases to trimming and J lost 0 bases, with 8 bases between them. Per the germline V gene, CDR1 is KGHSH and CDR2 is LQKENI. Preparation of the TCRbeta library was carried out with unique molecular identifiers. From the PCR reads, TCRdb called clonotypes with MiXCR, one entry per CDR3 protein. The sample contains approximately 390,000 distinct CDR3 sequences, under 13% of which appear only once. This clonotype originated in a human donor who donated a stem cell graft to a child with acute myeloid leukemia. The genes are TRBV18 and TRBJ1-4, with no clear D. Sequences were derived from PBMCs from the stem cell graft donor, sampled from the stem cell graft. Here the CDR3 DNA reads TGTGCCAGCTCCCAGACCTCAACTAATGAAAAACTGTTTTTT. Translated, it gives CASSQTSTNEKLFF. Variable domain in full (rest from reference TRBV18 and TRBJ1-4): NAGVMQNPRHLVRRRGQEARLRCSPMKGHSHVYWYRQLPEEGLKFMVYLQKENIIDESGMPKERFSAEFPKEGPSILRIQQVVRGDSAAYFCASSQTSTNEKLFFGSGTQLSVL.